This TCR beta chain was obtained from a study of blood T cells in healthy people across ages. Study overall: About one barcoded TCR beta cDNA was captured per two T cells. Whole-study findings and limits: It was not possible, with unsorted PBMCs, to conclusively compare naive and antigen-experienced cells. Diversity estimates from one million T cells were considered underestimates.

Germline-derived CDR1 and CDR2 are ENHRY and SYGVKD. The CDR3 covers 13 residues. Trimming pared 4 bases from V and 2 bases from J, leaving 8 bases between. Using a J-beta primer mix together with a sample-barcoded 5' primer, a second PCR was run for roughly 6 to 12 cycles. From the 5' RACE reads, TCRdb called clonotypes with MiXCR, one entry per CDR3 protein. The data show 1,500,000 or so distinct CDR3 sequences, 59% seen once. With respect to this clonotype: Its antigen is unidentified.

V gene TRBV10-3 combines with J gene TRBJ2-5; D is perhaps TRBD2 (5 bases). Sequencing input: blood. The sequence was obtained from a man in his late teens or twenties in good health. The CDR3 region is CAISGTGQETQYF. As DNA, the CDR3 is TGTGCCATCAGTGGAACGGGGCAAGAGACCCAGTACTTC.